This T cell receptor (beta chain) was profiled in a study of T cells in Graves' hyperthyroidism and ophthalmopathy. TCR beta CDR3 region amplification was performed from RNA transcripts. Researchers ran a first-round RT-PCR on the TCR CDR3 using the HTBI primer set. TCRdb re-called the multiplex PCR reads with MiXCR, one entry per CDR3 protein. Of around 700,000 distinct CDR3 sequences in the sample, about 19% were seen once. Ten or more counts support this clonotype. An end of the junction does not agree with germline; a read error may underlie this. Germline CDR1 reads SGHRS; CDR2 reads YFSETQ. This CDR3 has 15 amino acids.

This chain links TRBV5-1 with TRBJ2-7, with a possible D match to TRBD1 (6 bases). This TCR was sampled from a woman aged 45 to 65 with Graves' hyperthyroidism that later progressed to Graves' ophthalmopathy. Sequenced sample: blood. CDR3 amino acids: CASSLEGQGIYEQYF. CDR3 sequence (DNA): TGTGCCAGCAGCTTAGAGGGCCAGGGGATATACGAGCAGTACTTC.